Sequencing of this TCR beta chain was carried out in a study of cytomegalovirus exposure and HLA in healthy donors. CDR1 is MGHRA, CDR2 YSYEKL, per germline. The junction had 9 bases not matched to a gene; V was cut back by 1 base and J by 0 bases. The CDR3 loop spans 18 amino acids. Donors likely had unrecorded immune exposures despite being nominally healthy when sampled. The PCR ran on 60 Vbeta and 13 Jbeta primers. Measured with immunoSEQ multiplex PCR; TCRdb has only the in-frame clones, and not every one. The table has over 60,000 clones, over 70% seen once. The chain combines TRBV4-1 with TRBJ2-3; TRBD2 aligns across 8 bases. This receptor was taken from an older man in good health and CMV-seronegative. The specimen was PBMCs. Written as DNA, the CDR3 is TGCGCCAGCAGCCAAGTAGGTGCGGGGGGCGCTAGCACAGATACGCAGTATTTT. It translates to CASSQVGAGGASTDTQYF.